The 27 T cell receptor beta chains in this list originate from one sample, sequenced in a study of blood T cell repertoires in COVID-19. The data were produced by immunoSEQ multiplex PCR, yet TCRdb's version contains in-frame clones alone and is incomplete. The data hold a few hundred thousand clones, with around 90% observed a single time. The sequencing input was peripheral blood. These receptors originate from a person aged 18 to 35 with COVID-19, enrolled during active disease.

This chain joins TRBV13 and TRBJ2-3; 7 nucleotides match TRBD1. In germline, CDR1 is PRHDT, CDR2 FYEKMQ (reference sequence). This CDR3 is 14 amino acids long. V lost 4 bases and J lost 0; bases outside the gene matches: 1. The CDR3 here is CASSSGQSTDTQYF. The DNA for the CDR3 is TGTGCCAGCAGCTCGGGACAGAGCACAGATACGCAGTATTTT.

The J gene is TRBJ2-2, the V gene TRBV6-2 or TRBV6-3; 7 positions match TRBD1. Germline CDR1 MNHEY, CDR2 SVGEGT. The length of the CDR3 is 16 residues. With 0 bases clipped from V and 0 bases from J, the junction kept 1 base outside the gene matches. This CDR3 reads CASSYSDRANTGELFF. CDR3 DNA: TGTGCCAGCAGTTACTCCGACAGGGCGAACACCGGGGAGCTGTTTTTT.

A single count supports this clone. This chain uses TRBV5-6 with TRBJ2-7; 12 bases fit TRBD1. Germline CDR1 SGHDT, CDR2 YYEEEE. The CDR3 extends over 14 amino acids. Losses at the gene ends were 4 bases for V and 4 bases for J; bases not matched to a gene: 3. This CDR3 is CASSRDRGRYEQYF. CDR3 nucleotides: TGTGCCAGCAGCAGGGACAGGGGGCGGTACGAGCAGTACTTC.

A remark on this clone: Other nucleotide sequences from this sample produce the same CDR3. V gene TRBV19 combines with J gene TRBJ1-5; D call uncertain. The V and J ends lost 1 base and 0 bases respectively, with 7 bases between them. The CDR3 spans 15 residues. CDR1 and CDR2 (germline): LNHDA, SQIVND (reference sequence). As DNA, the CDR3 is TGTGCCAGTAGTATAGGAGGGAATAGCAATCAGCCCCAGCATTTT. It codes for CASSIGGNSNQPQHF. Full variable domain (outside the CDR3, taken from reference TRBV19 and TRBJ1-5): DGGITQSPKYLFRKEGQNVTLSCEQNLNHDAMYWYRQDPGQGLRLIYYSQIVNDFQKGDIAEGYSVSREKKESFPLTVTSAQKNPTAFYLCASSIGGNSNQPQHFGDGTRLSIL.

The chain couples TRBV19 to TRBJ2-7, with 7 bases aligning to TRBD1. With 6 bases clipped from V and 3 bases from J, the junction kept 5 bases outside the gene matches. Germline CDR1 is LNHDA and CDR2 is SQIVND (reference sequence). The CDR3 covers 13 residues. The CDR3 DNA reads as TGTGCCAGTAGCTCGGGACAGCTCTACGAGCAGTACTTC. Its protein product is CASSSGQLYEQYF.

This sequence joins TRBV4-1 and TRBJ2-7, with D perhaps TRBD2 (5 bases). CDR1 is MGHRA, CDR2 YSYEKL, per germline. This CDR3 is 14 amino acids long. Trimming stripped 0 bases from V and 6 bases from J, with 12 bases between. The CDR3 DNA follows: TGCGCCAGCAGCCAAGATCGAGGGTCTGGCGAGCAGTACTTC. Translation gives CASSQDRGSGEQYF.

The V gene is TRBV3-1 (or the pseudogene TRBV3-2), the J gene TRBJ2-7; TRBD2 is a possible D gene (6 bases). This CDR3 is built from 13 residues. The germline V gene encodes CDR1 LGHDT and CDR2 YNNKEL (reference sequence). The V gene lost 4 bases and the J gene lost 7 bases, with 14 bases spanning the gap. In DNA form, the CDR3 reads TGTGCCAGCAGCCCCGCGGGAATGGGGGAGCAGTACTTC. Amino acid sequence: CASSPAGMGEQYF.

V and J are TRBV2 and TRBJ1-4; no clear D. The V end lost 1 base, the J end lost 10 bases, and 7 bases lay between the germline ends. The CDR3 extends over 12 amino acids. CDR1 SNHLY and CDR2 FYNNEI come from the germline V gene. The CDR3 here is CASSEEAGKLFF. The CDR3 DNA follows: TGTGCCAGCAGTGAAGAGGCGGGAAAACTGTTTTTT. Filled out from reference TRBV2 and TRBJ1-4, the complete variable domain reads EPEVTQTPSHQVTQMGQEVILRCVPISNHLYFYWYRQILGQKVEFLVSFYNNEISEKSEIFDDQFSVERPDGSNFTLKIRSTKLEDSAMYFCASSEEAGKLFFGSGTQLSVL.

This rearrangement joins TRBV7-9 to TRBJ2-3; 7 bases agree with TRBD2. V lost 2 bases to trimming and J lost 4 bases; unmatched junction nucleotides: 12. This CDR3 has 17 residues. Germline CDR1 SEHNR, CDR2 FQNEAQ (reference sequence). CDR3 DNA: TGTGCCAGCAGCTTATTGAGCTGGGTAGCGGGCCCAGATACGCAGTATTTT. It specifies CASSLLSWVAGPDTQYF.

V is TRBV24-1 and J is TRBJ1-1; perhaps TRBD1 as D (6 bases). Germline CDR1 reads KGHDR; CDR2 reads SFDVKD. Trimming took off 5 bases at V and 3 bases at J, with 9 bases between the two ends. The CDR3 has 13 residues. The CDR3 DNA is TGTGCCACCAGTGCAGGACAGTACACTGAAGCTTTCTTT. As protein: CATSAGQYTEAFF.

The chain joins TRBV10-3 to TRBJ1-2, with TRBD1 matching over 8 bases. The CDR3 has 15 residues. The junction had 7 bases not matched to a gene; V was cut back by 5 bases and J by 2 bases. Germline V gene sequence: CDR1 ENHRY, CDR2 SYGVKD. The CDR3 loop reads CAISRETGANYGYTF. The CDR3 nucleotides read TGTGCCATCAGTCGAGAGACAGGGGCGAACTATGGCTACACCTTC.

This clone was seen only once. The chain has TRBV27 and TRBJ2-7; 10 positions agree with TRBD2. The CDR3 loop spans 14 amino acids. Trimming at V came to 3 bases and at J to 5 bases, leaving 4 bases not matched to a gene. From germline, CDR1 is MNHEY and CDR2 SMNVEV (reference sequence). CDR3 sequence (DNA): TGTGCCAGCAGTTTCCTAGCGGGAGTCAACGAGCAGTACTTC. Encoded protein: CASSFLAGVNEQYF.

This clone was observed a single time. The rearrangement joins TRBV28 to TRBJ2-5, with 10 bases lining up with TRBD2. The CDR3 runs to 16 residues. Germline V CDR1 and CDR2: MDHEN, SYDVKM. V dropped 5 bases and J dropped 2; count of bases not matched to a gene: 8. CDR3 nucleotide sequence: TGTGCCAGCAGTAGGACTAGCGGACAGATTCAAGAGACCCAGTACTTC. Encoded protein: CASSRTSGQIQETQYF. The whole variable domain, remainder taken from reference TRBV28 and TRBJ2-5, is DVKVTQSSRYLVKRTGEKVFLECVQDMDHENMFWYRQDPGLGLRLIYFSYDVKMKEKGDIPEGYSVSREKKERFSLILESASTNQTSMYLCASSRTSGQIQETQYFGPGTRLLVL.

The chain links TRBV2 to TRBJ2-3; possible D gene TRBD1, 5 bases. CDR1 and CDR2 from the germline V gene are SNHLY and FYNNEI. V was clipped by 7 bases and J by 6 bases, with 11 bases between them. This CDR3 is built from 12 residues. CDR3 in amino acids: CASKPTGDTQYF. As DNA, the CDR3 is TGTGCCAGCAAGCCCACAGGTGATACGCAGTATTTT.

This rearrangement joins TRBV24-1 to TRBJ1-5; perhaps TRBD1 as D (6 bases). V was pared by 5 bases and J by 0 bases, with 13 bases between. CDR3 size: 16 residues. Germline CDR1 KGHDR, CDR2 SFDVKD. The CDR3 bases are TGTGCCACCAGTGCTCACGGACAGCATAGCAATCAGCCCCAGCATTTT. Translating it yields CATSAHGQHSNQPQHF.

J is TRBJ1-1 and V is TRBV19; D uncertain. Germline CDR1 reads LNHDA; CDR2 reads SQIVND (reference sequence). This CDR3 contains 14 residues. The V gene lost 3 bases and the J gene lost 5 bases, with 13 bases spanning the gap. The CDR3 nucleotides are TGTGCCAGTAGTATTCGGGAGGTGGGGACTGAAGCTTTCTTT. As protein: CASSIREVGTEAFF.

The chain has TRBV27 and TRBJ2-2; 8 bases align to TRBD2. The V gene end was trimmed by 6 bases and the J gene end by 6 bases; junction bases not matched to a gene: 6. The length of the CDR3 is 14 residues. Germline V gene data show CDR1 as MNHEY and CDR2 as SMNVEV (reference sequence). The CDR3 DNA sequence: TGTGCCAGCAGGAGCGGGAGTCTCTCCGGGGAGCTGTTTTTT. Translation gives CASRSGSLSGELFF.

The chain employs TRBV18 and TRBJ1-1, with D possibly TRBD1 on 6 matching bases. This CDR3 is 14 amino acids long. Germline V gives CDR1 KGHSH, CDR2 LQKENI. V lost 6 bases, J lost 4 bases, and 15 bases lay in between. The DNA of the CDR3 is TGTGCCAGCTCCCGTGGACAGCGGGGCACTGAAGCTTTCTTT. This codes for CASSRGQRGTEAFF.

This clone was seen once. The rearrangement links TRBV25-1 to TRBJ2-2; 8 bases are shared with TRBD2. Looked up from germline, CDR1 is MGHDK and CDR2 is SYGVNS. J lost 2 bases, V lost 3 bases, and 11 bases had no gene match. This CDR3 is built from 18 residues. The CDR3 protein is CASSDEIASGQNTGELFF. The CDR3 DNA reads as TGTGCCAGCAGTGATGAAATCGCTAGCGGGCAAAACACCGGGGAGCTGTTTTTT.

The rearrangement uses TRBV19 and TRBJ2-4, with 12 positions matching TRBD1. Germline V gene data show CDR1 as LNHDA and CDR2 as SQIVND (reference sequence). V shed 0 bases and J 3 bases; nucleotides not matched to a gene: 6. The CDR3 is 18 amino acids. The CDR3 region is CASSIDPGQGAFKNIQYF. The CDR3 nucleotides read TGTGCCAGTAGTATAGATCCGGGACAGGGGGCTTTCAAAAACATTCAGTACTTC.

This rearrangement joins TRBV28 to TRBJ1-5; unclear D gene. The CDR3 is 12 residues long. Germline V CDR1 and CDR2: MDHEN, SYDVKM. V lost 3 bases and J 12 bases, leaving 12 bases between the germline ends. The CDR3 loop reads CASSFPATNQHF. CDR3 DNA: TGTGCCAGCAGTTTCCCGGCCACTAACCAGCATTTT.

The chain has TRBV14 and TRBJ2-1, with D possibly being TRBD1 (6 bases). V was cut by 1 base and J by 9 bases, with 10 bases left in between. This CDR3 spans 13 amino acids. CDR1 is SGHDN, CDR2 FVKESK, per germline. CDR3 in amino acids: CASSQGRGREQFF. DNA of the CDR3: TGTGCCAGCAGCCAAGGCAGGGGCCGTGAGCAGTTCTTC.

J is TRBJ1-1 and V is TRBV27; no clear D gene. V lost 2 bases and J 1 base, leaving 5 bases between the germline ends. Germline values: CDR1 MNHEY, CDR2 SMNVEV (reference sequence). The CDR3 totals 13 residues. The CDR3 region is CASSLVRNTEAFF. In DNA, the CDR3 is TGTGCCAGCAGTTTAGTCAGGAACACTGAAGCTTTCTTT.

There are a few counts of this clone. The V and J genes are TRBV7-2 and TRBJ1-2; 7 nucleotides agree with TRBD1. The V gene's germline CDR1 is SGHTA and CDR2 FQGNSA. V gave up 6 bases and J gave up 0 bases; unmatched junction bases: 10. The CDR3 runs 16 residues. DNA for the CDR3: TGTGCCAGCAGTTTTCCCTGGACAGGCCCTAACTATGGCTACACCTTC. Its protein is CASSFPWTGPNYGYTF.

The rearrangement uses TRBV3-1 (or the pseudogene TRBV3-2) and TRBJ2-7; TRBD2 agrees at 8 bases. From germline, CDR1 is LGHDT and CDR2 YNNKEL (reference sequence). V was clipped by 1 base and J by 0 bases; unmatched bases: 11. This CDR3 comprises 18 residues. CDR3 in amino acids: CASSQGVSGTRSSYEQYF. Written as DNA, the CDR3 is TGTGCCAGCAGCCAAGGAGTTAGCGGGACTAGGAGCTCCTACGAGCAGTACTTC.

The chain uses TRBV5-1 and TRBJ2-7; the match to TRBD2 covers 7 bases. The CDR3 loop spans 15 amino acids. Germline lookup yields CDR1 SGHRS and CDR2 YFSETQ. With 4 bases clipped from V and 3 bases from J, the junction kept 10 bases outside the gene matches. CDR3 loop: CASSPGGSAIYEQYF. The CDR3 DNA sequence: TGCGCCAGCAGCCCGGGGGGTTCGGCCATCTACGAGCAGTACTTC.

This chain's CDR3 is CATLAGETDTQYF. CDR3 DNA sequence: TGTGCCACCTTAGCGGGGGAGACAGATACGCAGTATTTT. The gene calls are TRBV24-1 and TRBJ2-3; 9 bases match TRBD2. Germline loops: CDR1 KGHDR, CDR2 SFDVKD. The CDR3 consists of 13 residues. V lost 9 bases and J lost 3; bases outside the gene matches: 3.